This TCR beta chain was observed in a study of cytomegalovirus exposure and HLA in healthy donors. With regard to this clone: What it binds is not known.

The length of the CDR3 is 16 residues. Germline CDR1 is SGHRS and CDR2 is YFSETQ. V gave up 4 bases and J gave up 3 bases; unmatched junction bases: 10. The study, taken as a whole, reports: Overall, about 160 TCR beta chains were annotated as cytomegalovirus-associated.

13 Jbeta primers and 60 Vbeta primers were used for the PCR. Measured with immunoSEQ multiplex PCR; TCRdb has only the in-frame clones, and not every one. In the table there are approximately 150,000 clones, 60% to 80% of which are singletons. The receptor was derived from a man aged 35 to 55 in good health and CMV-seropositive. Sequencing used PBMCs. The chain links TRBV5-1 to TRBJ1-1, with 9 bases matching TRBD1. CDR3 sequence: CASSSLYRGRDTEAFF. The CDR3 nucleotides are TGCGCCAGCAGCAGTCTGTACAGGGGGCGGGACACTGAAGCTTTCTTT.